This TCR beta chain was recovered during a study of T cells in Graves' hyperthyroidism and ophthalmopathy (dated by TCRdb to the late 2010s). Regarding the research as a whole: A discovery cohort of around 98 patients, roughly 45 with Graves' ophthalmopathy and approximately 57 with stable Graves' hyperthyroidism, was used to find distinguishing TCR V-J signatures. The 100 discovery patients were divided at random into training and test sets in a 7:3 ratio. Thyroid tissue and blood T-cell repertoires from six Graves' hyperthyroidism patients were also compared in the study. TCR Vbeta CDR3 sequencing of fewer than 150 peripheral blood samples (around 45 ophthalmopathy, about 80 hyperthyroidism and approximately 17 progressor patients) is reported in the paper. Whether ophthalmopathy could be predicted prospectively was tested in an independent validation cohort made up of about 18 hyperthyroidism patients plus 17 patients who later progressed to ophthalmopathy. Once sampling was done, hyperthyroidism patients were given methimazole at a starting dose of 30 mg daily, whereas ophthalmopathy patients were given high-dose intravenous methylprednisolone.

Amplification of TCR beta CDR3 regions was carried out from RNA transcripts. For the first round of RT-PCR on the TCR CDR3, the HTBI primer set was used together with the Qiagen OneStep RT-PCR kit. Libraries were constructed in a second round of multiplex PCR, after which size selection and purification were carried out. Paired-end sequencing of the libraries was performed with 100 bp reads on an Illumina HiSeq2000. For the original study's pipeline: SOAPnuke was used to process the raw data, throwing out any read that contained adapters or uncalled bases, had a mean Phred below 15, or lacked an exact constant-primer or identifier match. COPE v1.2.5 was used to merge high-quality paired reads, and clonotypes were defined as unique nucleotide sequences. MiTCR v1.1 was used to align the clonotypes against IMGT TRBV, TRBD and TRBJ reference segments. The analysis was restricted to V-J combinations with a frequency above 0.0001, which together covered 99.2% of the repertoires. The TCS score was defined as F50 (clonal expansion) divided by E x V (chaos), with BLOSUM62-based TCRdist calculated between CDR3 peptides within each V-J. Welch's t-statistics and random forest reduced approximately 520 V-J features to under 15, which were used in a naive Bayes classifier (R e1071). Thyroid-blood repertoire similarity was quantified with the Morisita-Horn index. Starting from the raw public reads, TCRdb applied fastp trimming at Q25, assembled clones with MiXCR and retained in-frame beta chains. All rows with the same CDR3 protein become a single entry with the most common DNA and genes. The V and J calls, along with clone size, are taken from TCRdb and not from the paper's own processing. The sample table lists almost 600,000 distinct CDR3 sequences, around 46% of them with a count of one. The ten largest clonotypes hold around 8% of the sample.

The CDR1 and CDR2 encoded by the germline V gene (reference sequence) are LNHNV and YYDKDF. The CDR3 spans 12 residues, from the cysteine through the phenylalanine. The CDR3 DNA has 36 bases and is translated from base 1. A distance of 2 bases separates the germline ends of V and J, which lose 8 bases and 0 bases respectively. Overall results and qualifications from the work: In validation, the model predicted progression to ophthalmopathy a median of roughly 6.5 months before onset, with roughly 70% sensitivity and roughly 72% specificity. Most expanded thyroid clonotypes (frequency above 0.001) were also detected in blood, suggesting blood repertoires may reflect thyroid immune responses. No statistical method was used to set the sample size in advance, and investigators knew the group allocation. A model built on a 13 V-J signature distinguished ophthalmopathy from stable hyperthyroidism, reaching 85% to 90% sensitivity and around 82% specificity in cross-validation and 80%/75% in testing.

On this clonotype: No cognate antigen has been identified for it. It has no much larger one-base neighbor in the sample; base qualities were not kept.

A patient counted as having stable Graves' hyperthyroidism if no progression to ophthalmopathy occurred over 18 months of follow-up. Hyperthyroidism patients were newly diagnosed, had a disease duration of under 2 months, and were aged 18 to 65 years. The study excluded patients with uncontrolled infections, other autoimmune diseases, pregnancy or lactation. Diagnoses were established on the basis of clinical symptoms, serum thyroxine and TRAb, thyroid ultrasound, and orbital computed tomography. Total RNA was extracted using Trizol reagent, and RNA quality was assessed on an Agilent 2100 Bioanalyzer.

The source material was peripheral blood or thyroid tissue (not recorded which). The chain links TRBV15 with TRBJ2-6, with the D gene call left open. This clonotype was sampled from a woman aged 18-29 years with Graves' hyperthyroidism. The bases read TGTGCCACCCGCTCTGGGGCCAACGTCCTGACTTTC. This codes for CATRSGANVLTF.